This TCR beta chain was captured in a study of blood T cell repertoires in COVID-19. The CDR3 totals 17 residues. J lost 9 bases, V lost 2 bases, and 11 bases had no gene match. Germline CDR1 reads LNHDA; CDR2 reads SQIVND (reference sequence). How the authors handled the data: Reference gene primer amplification yielded estimated nucleated cell counts. Only in-frame clones appear in the TCRdb table, and some are missing; sequencing was by immunoSEQ multiplex PCR. The V and J calls and clone size are taken from that table; D and trimming were inferred from the DNA. The data show 300,000 to 450,000 clones, with around 87% seen just once and more than 9% held by the top ten.

Sequences were obtained from peripheral blood. The source is a woman under 40 with COVID-19, enrolled during active disease. This chain links TRBV19 with TRBJ1-6, with 9 nucleotides matching TRBD1. Written as DNA, the CDR3 is TGTGCCAGTAGTATAACCGGGACAGGGTTACGACGTTCACCCCTCCACTTT. Translation gives CASSITGTGLRRSPLHF.